This section outlines one T cell receptor (beta chain) sequence together with its context. Per the authors' pipeline: Scientists estimated how many nucleated cells there were by amplifying reference gene primers. Produced via immunoSEQ multiplex PCR; TCRdb's table is partial and in-frame only. V and J calls and clone size are copied from that table; D and trimming were computed from the DNA. This table has 250,000 to 350,000 clones, 70% to 90% appearing once. These data are taken from a study of blood T cell repertoires in COVID-19. Study in general: Italy, Spain and the United States were the sources of the convalescent and acute COVID-19 samples. T cells, B-cell-depleted T cells, or PBMCs provided the cDNA or gDNA that served as material.

The CDR3 is made up of 14 amino acids. V trimming: 6 bases; J trimming: 6 bases; junction bases outside the gene matches: 7. Germline CDR1 and CDR2: ENHRY and SYGVKD. This clonotype originated in a woman aged 25 to 39 with active or convalescent COVID-19. Sequenced: peripheral blood. V usage is TRBV10-3 and J usage is TRBJ1-5, with 8 positions matching TRBD1. The CDR3 here is CAISTGGKSQPQHF. The CDR3 region has the DNA TGTGCCATCAGCACAGGGGGAAAAAGTCAGCCCCAGCATTTT.